This T cell receptor (beta chain) is drawn from a study of T cell responses to AZD1222 COVID-19 vaccine. Repertoires were generated with immunoSEQ multiplex PCR, while TCRdb's copy carries only in-frame clones and drops some. The sample consists of under 150,000 clones, roughly 92% of them appearing once. The CDR3 covers 13 residues. V was shortened by 6 bases and J by 5 bases, with 11 bases between the two germline ends. The TCR was taken from an adult who received the AZD1222 COVID-19 vaccine. The sample here was peripheral blood, taken 28 days after the second AZD1222 dose. The chain is built from TRBV12-3 or TRBV12-4 and TRBJ1-5, with a possible D match to TRBD1 (5 bases). Here the CDR3 reads CASSLGGDQPQHF. Here the CDR3 DNA reads TGTGCCAGCAGCCTCGGGGGAGATCAGCCCCAGCATTTT.